The rows below give T cell receptor beta chains drawn from one sample of a study of shared clonotypes between healthy human individuals. Produced via immunoSEQ multiplex PCR; TCRdb's table is partial and in-frame only. Among hundreds of thousands of clones, more than 95% were seen once, and the ten largest hold approximately 0.057%. The sequencing sample was made of naive CD4+ T cells sorted from blood. The receptors shown here come from a young woman in good health. The CDR3 runs from the conserved cysteine through the conserved F or W. The D gene is left open where the match is weak. The size field is filled for only some rows; it gives once, few, many or a size class.

>.|TRBJ2-1|.|TRBV7-2|13
TGTGCCAGCAGCTTTGGGCCCACGGATGAGCAGTTCTTC
CASSFGPTDEQFF
>.|TRBJ1-4|.|TRBV7-8|15
TGTGCCAGCAGCCCAGGTGGGGCGTCTTTTGAAAAACTGTTTTTT
CASSPGGASFEKLFF
>TRBD2|TRBJ2-7|.|TRBV28|14
TGTGCCAGCAGTAGCGGGGGGGATATGGACGAGCAGTACTTC
CASSSGGDMDEQYF
>TRBD1|TRBJ2-7|.|TRBV18|14
TGTGCCAGCTCACCGGGACAGGGGGGGGACGAGCAGTACTTC
CASSPGQGGDEQYF
>TRBD1|TRBJ2-4|once|TRBV6-1|15
TGTGCCAGCAGTGGTCAGGCAGGGGGTGGAAACATTCAGTACTTC
CASSGQAGGGNIQYF
>TRBD2|TRBJ2-2|once|TRBV27|17
TGTGCCAGCAGTTTATTAGCGGGAGGCGCGAACACCGGGGAGCTGTTTTTT
CASSLLAGGANTGELFF
>TRBD1|TRBJ2-1|once|TRBV19|14
TGTGCCAGTAGAAGACAGGGCAAATACAATGAGCAGTTCTTC
CASRRQGKYNEQFF
>.|TRBJ2-2|.|TRBV28|17
TGTGCCAGCAGACCTCGCTCGGGACCGTCAAACACCGGGGAGCTGTTTTTT
CASRPRSGPSNTGELFF
>.|TRBJ2-1|.|TRBV9|15
TGTGCCAGCAGCTTGGGGCGGTTCTCCTACAATGAGCAGTTCTTC
CASSLGRFSYNEQFF
>.|TRBJ1-2|.|TRBV11-2|13
TGTGCCAGCAGCCTAGCAGCAAAGGGTGGCTACACCTTC
CASSLAAKGGYTF
>TRBD1|TRBJ1-5|.|TRBV7-9|15
TGTGCCAGCAGCGGAGACAGGGGGCGGAATCAGCCCCAGCATTTT
CASSGDRGRNQPQHF
>.|TRBJ1-5|.|TRBV28|13
TGTGCCAGCAATCTCGTCGAGCTTCAGCCCCAGCATTTT
CASNLVELQPQHF
>TRBD2|TRBJ2-7|.|TRBV30|15
TGTGCCTTCGCCGGGACTAGCGGGACCCACTACGAGCAGTACTTC
CAFAGTSGTHYEQYF
>.|TRBJ2-3|.|TRBV10-3|11
TGTGCCATCAGTGGCACAGATACGCAGTATTTT
CAISGTDTQYF
>.|TRBJ2-2|.|TRBV30|13
TGTGCCTGGAGTGGTGCAGGGTCCGGGGAGCTGTTTTTT
CAWSGAGSGELFF
>.|TRBJ2-1|.|TRBV5-1|14
TGCGCCAGCAGCCTACAATGGCGGGGCGATGAGCAGTTCTTC
CASSLQWRGDEQFF
>TRBD1|TRBJ2-2|.|TRBV7-9|18
TGTGCCAGCAGCTTTCCACGGGGACAGGGCGCGAACACCGGGGAGCTGTTTTTT
CASSFPRGQGANTGELFF
>TRBD2|TRBJ2-3|.|TRBV6-4|15
TGTGCCAGCAGTAAAGCGGGAGGCCGCCCAGATACGCAGTATTTT
CASSKAGGRPDTQYF
>TRBD1|TRBJ1-1|.|TRBV6-6|13
TGTGCCAGCACCACAGGGGGGGACACTGAAGCTTTCTTT
CASTTGGDTEAFF
>TRBD1|TRBJ2-5|.|TRBV12-5|15
TGTGCTAGTGGTTTGGGCCGGGACAGGGCGGAGACCCAGTACTTC
CASGLGRDRAETQYF
>TRBD1|TRBJ2-7|.|TRBV28|14
TGTGCCAGCAGCCTCCGACAGGGGCCCGACGAGCAGTACTTC
CASSLRQGPDEQYF
>TRBD2|TRBJ2-7|.|TRBV9|15
TGTGCCAGCAGCGGGCGGCGAGCGGGGACCTACGAGCAGTACTTC
CASSGRRAGTYEQYF
>TRBD1|TRBJ1-1|.|TRBV30|13
TGTGCCTGGAGACAGGGGGCGAGGACTGAAGCTTTCTTT
CAWRQGARTEAFF
>TRBD1|TRBJ2-1|.|TRBV18|15
TGTGCCAGCTCACCTTATCAGGGGGACTACAATGAGCAGTTCTTC
CASSPYQGDYNEQFF
>.|TRBJ1-5|.|TRBV28|13
TGTGCCAGCAGTTTTGCCGCGCAGCAGCCCCAGCATTTT
CASSFAAQQPQHF
>TRBD1|TRBJ1-5|.|TRBV28|12
TGTGCCAGCAGAGGGACAGTGCAGCCCCAGCATTTT
CASRGTVQPQHF
>.|TRBJ2-7|few|TRBV11-2|13
TGTGCCAGCAGCTTAGGACTAGCCTACGAGCAGTACTTC
CASSLGLAYEQYF
>TRBD1|TRBJ1-2|.|TRBV2|12
TGTGCCAGCGTGACAGGGGTCTATGGCTACACCTTC
CASVTGVYGYTF
>TRBD1|TRBJ1-2|.|TRBV4-1|15
TGCGCCAGCAGCCAGCCCTGGGACAGGGGCTATGGCTACACCTTC
CASSQPWDRGYGYTF
>.|TRBJ2-7|.|TRBV5-1|15
TGCGCCAGCACCCTGGGCGGTTCGACCACCTACGAGCAGTACTTC
CASTLGGSTTYEQYF
>TRBD1|TRBJ1-1|.|TRBV28|15
TGTGCCAGCAGTTGGATACAGGGGGAGAACACTGAAGCTTTCTTT
CASSWIQGENTEAFF
>.|TRBJ2-1|.|TRBV7-8|17
TGTGCCAGCAGCTTAGCGATGGTAGCGGTCCCTAACAATGAGCAGTTCTTC
CASSLAMVAVPNNEQFF
>TRBD2|TRBJ2-1|.|TRBV19|15
TGTGCCAGTAGGAGTAGCGGGAGCTCCTACAATGAGCAGTTCTTC
CASRSSGSSYNEQFF